These 31 T cell receptor beta chains were all obtained from the same sample, sequenced in a study of tumor and adjacent non-tumor tissue in lung cancer. RNA was extracted from bulk tissue without any cell sorting. A modified ARM-PCR protocol with three rounds of nested PCR amplified TCRbeta. Via MiXCR, TCRdb re-called the multiplex PCR reads, giving one row per CDR3 protein. The sample lists 200,000 or so distinct CDR3 sequences, around 70% occurring once. Input material: lung tumor tissue. The source of these receptors is a man aged 55 to 70 with non-small cell lung cancer.

On this clonotype: A read error may produce the germline difference seen at one junction end. The gene calls are TRBV11-2 and TRBJ2-6; a possible D gene is TRBD1 (5 bases). The CDR3 has 14 amino acids. Looked up from germline, CDR1 is SGHAT and CDR2 is FQNNGV. The CDR3 is CASSAVSGANVLTF. The CDR3 DNA reads TGTGCAAGCAGTGCTGTCTCTGGGGCCAACGTCTTGACTTTC.

Points on this clonotype: This sequence may be a read error, since a much larger clone differs from it by one base. The V call is TRBV6-1, the J call TRBJ1-6; the D is unclear. Germline V gene lookup returns CDR1 MNHNS and CDR2 SASEGT. The CDR3 consists of 12 residues. The CDR3 here is CAILVWDSPLHF. CDR3 nucleotide sequence: TGCGCTATTTTGGTGTGGGATTCACCCCTCCACTTT.

Comments on this clonotype: A read error may account for a junction end that differs from germline. The V and J genes are TRBV4-3 and TRBJ2-2, with D unresolved. The V gene's germline CDR1 is LGHNA and CDR2 YSLEER. The CDR3 runs to 20 residues. CDR3 in amino acids: CASSQEIWPRNVGNTGELFF. For the CDR3, the DNA is TGCGCCAGCAGCCAAGAAATCTGGCCTCGGAACGTGGGGAACACCGGTGAGCTGTTTTTT.

Details on this clonotype: One base away lies a much larger clone, so this may be a sequencing read error. The rearrangement links TRBV20-1 to TRBJ2-2; TRBD2 matches at 8 bases. The CDR3 sequence is 13 residues long. Germline loops: CDR1 DFQATT, CDR2 SNEGSKA (reference sequence). V gave up 1 base and J gave up 9 bases; unmatched junction bases: 4. CDR3 coding DNA: TGCAGTGCTAGAGCGGGGGGGAGCAGGGAGCTGTTTTTT. It specifies CSARAGGSRELFF.

A note on this clonotype: This may come from a read error, since a much larger clone is one base off. The chain employs TRBV6-1 and TRBJ1-1; no firm D call. The CDR3 runs to 15 residues. Trimming removed 4 bases from V and 0 bases from J, with 12 bases in between. The V gene's germline CDR1 is MNHNS and CDR2 SASEGT. The CDR3 spells CASSALGSMNTEAFF. The CDR3 coding sequence is TGTGCCAGCAGTGCTCTTGGCAGCATGAACACTGAAGCTTTCTTT.

Notes on this clonotype: A much larger clone is a single base away; this may be a read error. The CDR3 end shows no conserved phenylalanine or tryptophan, and so a read error is likely. The J gene is TRBJ2-5, the V gene TRBV20-1; 8 positions match TRBD1. The trim removed 3 bases at V and 4 bases at J, leaving 7 bases unmatched. Per the germline V gene, CDR1 is DFQATT and CDR2 is SNEGSKA (reference sequence). The CDR3 spans 14 residues. The CDR3 loop is CSARAGGESETQYY. Here the CDR3 DNA reads TGCAGTGCTAGGGCAGGGGGCGAGTCAGAGACCCAGTACTAC.

This clonotype came up a few times. The chain employs TRBV20-1 and TRBJ1-1; the match to TRBD1 covers 7 bases. The CDR3 has 15 amino acids. The V gene end was trimmed by 6 bases and the J gene end by 3 bases; junction bases not matched to a gene: 13. Germline CDR1 reads DFQATT; CDR2 reads SNEGSKA (reference sequence). CDR3 sequence: CSAPPPTGADTEAFF. The CDR3 DNA reads as TGCAGTGCCCCCCCCCCAACAGGGGCGGACACTGAAGCTTTCTTT.

Remarks on this clonotype: Germline and junction disagree at one end, which may indicate a read error. The V gene is TRBV29-1, the J gene TRBJ2-3; 8 bases match TRBD1. CDR1 is SQVTM, CDR2 ANQGSEA, per germline. The CDR3 has 13 residues. The CDR3 DNA is TGCAGCGCGAACAGGGGGACCACAGATAAGCAGTATTTT. This translates into CSANRGTTDKQYF.

V gene TRBV20-1 combines with J gene TRBJ2-1; 12 bases align to TRBD1. CDR1 DFQATT and CDR2 SNEGSKA come from the germline V gene (reference sequence). V gave up 5 bases and J gave up 5 bases; unmatched junction bases: 16. The CDR3 sequence is 18 residues long. The CDR3, as DNA: TGCAGTGCTCTGGGGGACAGGGGGCTGACAGGGCCCCACAATGAGCAGTTCTTC. It is translated as CSALGDRGLTGPHNEQFF.

V gene TRBV5-5 combines with J gene TRBJ2-1, with D possibly TRBD1 on 6 matching bases. V was clipped by 4 bases and J by 2 bases, with 7 bases between them. Germline loops: CDR1 SGHKS, CDR2 YYEKEE (reference sequence). This CDR3 has 13 amino acids. The DNA of the CDR3 is TGTGCCAGCAGCGGGGACACCTACAATGAGCAGTTCTTC. Protein product: CASSGDTYNEQFF.

Turning to this clonotype: A read error may account for a junction end that differs from germline. The DNA of the CDR3 is TGCGCCGGCAGTGAGTTTCTAAAGGGTGGGACGAACACTGAAGCTTTCTTT. This codes for CAGSEFLKGGTNTEAFF. V gene TRBV10-2 combines with J gene TRBJ1-1; D is possibly TRBD1 (5 bases). This CDR3 comprises 17 residues. CDR1 is WSHSY and CDR2 is SAAADI in the germline V gene.

This clonotype has only a few counts. This sequence may be a read error, since a much larger clone differs from it by one base. The chain is built from TRBV4-2 and TRBJ2-7, with 10 bases that match TRBD2. The CDR3 runs to 16 residues. Germline CDR1 reads LGHNA; CDR2 reads YNFKEQ. Here the CDR3 reads CTSSLTRTSGSYEQYF. The CDR3 DNA is TGTACCAGCAGCCTTACTCGGACTAGCGGATCCTACGAGCAGTACTTC.

For this clonotype: Germline and junction disagree at one end, which may indicate a read error. The CDR3 spells CASCRGTGDLFF. CDR3 coding DNA: TGCGCCAGCTGCAGGGGAACCGGGGATCTGTTTTTT. V is TRBV4-1 and J is TRBJ2-2; D is perhaps TRBD1 (6 bases). CDR3 length equals 12 residues. Germline V gene sequence: CDR1 MGHRA, CDR2 YSYEKL.

This clonotype has more than one count but fewer than ten. One junction end does not reproduce the germline sequence, and a read error may be involved. The chain joins TRBV11-3 to TRBJ2-7, with D possibly TRBD2 on 7 matching bases. The V gene's germline CDR1 is SGHNT and CDR2 YENEEA. The CDR3 loop spans 15 amino acids. Written as DNA, the CDR3 is TGTGCCAGCAGCTTCCCCGGGACATGGGACTACGAGAAGTACTTC. Amino acid sequence: CASSFPGTWDYEKYF.

This chain uses TRBV6-1 with TRBJ1-1; no firm D call. Germline V gene data show CDR1 as MNHNS and CDR2 as SASEGT. This CDR3 spans 13 amino acids. With 9 bases removed from V and 1 base from J, the gap between germline ends came to 12 bases. This CDR3 is CASNEVWNTEAFF. The CDR3 bases are TGTGCCAGTAACGAGGTGTGGAACACTGAAGCTTTCTTT.

Concerning this clonotype itself: The junction departs from the called germline gene at one end, perhaps through a read error. The chain joins TRBV6-2 or TRBV6-3 to TRBJ2-1; TRBD1 is a possible D gene (6 bases). Germline values: CDR1 MNHEY, CDR2 SVGEGT. This CDR3 is 14 amino acids long. In nucleotides, the CDR3 is TGTGTCAGCAGTTACAGTAGGGGGATGGGCGAGCAGTTCTTC. Translated: CVSSYSRGMGEQFF.

As concerns this clonotype: With a much larger clone just one base away, this may be a read error. The rearrangement uses TRBV6-5 and TRBJ2-2; 9 positions agree with TRBD1. Germline V gene lookup returns CDR1 MNHEY and CDR2 SVGAGI. CDR3 size: 15 residues. This chain's CDR3 is CASSRDRVNTGKLFF. The DNA for the CDR3 is TGTGCCAGCAGCCGGGACAGGGTTAACACCGGGAAGCTGTTTTTT.

As regards this clonotype: One junction end disagrees with the germline gene, perhaps due to a read error. The chain joins TRBV5-4 to TRBJ2-6; D may be TRBD1 (5 bases). From germline, CDR1 is SGHNT and CDR2 YYREEE (reference sequence). CDR3 length equals 14 residues. This chain's CDR3 is CASSIDPGANVLTF. The CDR3 coding sequence is TGTGCCAGCAGCATAGATCCTGGGGCCAACGTCCTTACTTTC.

Concerning this clonotype: A clone one base away is much larger, so this may be a read error. V and J are TRBV6-5 and TRBJ2-5; weak D call: TRBD2 (6 bases). From germline, CDR1 is MNHEY and CDR2 SVGAGI. This CDR3 spans 15 amino acids. The CDR3 region is CASSYGWRAQETQHF. The CDR3 DNA follows: TGTGCCAGCAGTTACGGTTGGAGGGCCCAGGAGACCCAGCACTTC.

As for this clonotype: The junction and the germline gene differ at one end; a read error may be behind it. The DNA for the CDR3 is TGTGCCAGCAGGGAAGGGTTGGCCGAAAAGACCCAGTATTTC. It specifies CASREGLAEKTQYF. This chain links TRBV6-5 with TRBJ2-5; D is undetermined. The CDR3 runs to 14 residues. CDR1 MNHEY and CDR2 SVGAGI come from the germline V gene.

On this clonotype: The conserved phenylalanine or tryptophan normally closing the CDR3 is absent here, so this likely arose from a read error. The chain links TRBV11-1 to TRBJ2-7; 8 bases agree with TRBD1. V lost 7 bases to trimming and J lost 4 bases; unmatched junction nucleotides: 9. Germline V gene sequence: CDR1 SGHAT, CDR2 FQDESV (reference sequence). The CDR3 has 14 residues. The CDR3 loop is CASNTWTGSYEQYS. CDR3 bases: TGTGCCAGCAACACCTGGACAGGGTCATACGAGCAGTACTCC.

This clonotype was counted many times. The chain uses TRBV6-5 and TRBJ1-1; 10 bases line up with TRBD1. Trimming cost V 2 bases and J 7 bases; bases outside gene matches: 4. CDR1 and CDR2 (germline): MNHEY, SVGAGI. The CDR3 is 14 residues long. The CDR3, as DNA: TGTGCCAGCAGTTACGGCGGGACAGGGGTTGAAGCTTTCTTT. This sequence encodes CASSYGGTGVEAFF.

In this sample, this clonotype turned up a few times. CDR3 sequence: CASSQAQFYYEQYF. For the CDR3, the DNA is TGTGCCAGCAGCCAAGCGCAATTCTACTACGAGCAGTACTTC. The rearrangement links TRBV14 to TRBJ2-7; D not certain. This CDR3 has 14 amino acids. Germline CDR1 and CDR2: SGHDN and FVKESK. Trimming pared 1 base from V and 3 bases from J, leaving 10 bases between. Supplemented by reference TRBV14 and TRBJ2-7, the full variable domain reads EAGVTQFPSHSVIEKGQTVTLRCDPISGHDNLYWYRRVMGKEIKFLLHFVKESKQDESGMPNNRFLAERTGGTYSTLKVQPAELEDSGVYFCASSQAQFYYEQYFGPGTRLTVT.

About this clonotype: Its ends do not fully match the called genes, so a read error is possible. This sequence joins TRBV7-8 and TRBJ2-7; tentatively, D is TRBD2 (7 bases). Germline lookup yields CDR1 SGHVS and CDR2 FQNEAQ. This CDR3 region has 15 residues. Written as DNA, the CDR3 is TGTGCCAGCAGCTCCCTAGGGGGGGTCTCCTACGAGCATTACTTC. Translated: CASSSLGGVSYEHYF. Looking up the rest from reference TRBV7-8 and TRBJ2-7 gives the full variable domain: GAGVSQSPRYKVAKRGQDVALRCDPISGHVSLFWYQQALGQGPEFLTYFQNEAQLDKSGLPSDRFFAERPEGSVSTLKIQRTQQEDSAVYLCASSSLGGVSYEHYFGPGTRLTVT.

This clonotype came up once. A much bigger clone sits one base away, suggesting this may be a read error. The conserved closing phenylalanine or tryptophan is absent in this CDR3, likely reflecting a read error. CDR3 residues: CSATGTSGYEQYL. Written as DNA, the CDR3 is TGCAGTGCTACCGGGACTAGCGGCTACGAGCAGTACTTA. This chain joins TRBV20-1 and TRBJ2-7, with 11 positions matching TRBD2. V gave up 4 bases and J gave up 3 bases; unmatched junction bases: 2. CDR1 is DFQATT and CDR2 is SNEGSKA in the germline V gene (reference sequence). This CDR3 is built from 13 residues.

On this clonotype itself: With a much larger clone just one base away, this may be a read error. The chain recombines TRBV20-1 with TRBJ2-7; D remains unclear. Germline V CDR1 and CDR2: DFQATT, SNEGSKA (reference sequence). The CDR3 is 12 amino acids. Written as DNA, the CDR3 is TGCAATGCTAGAGGCCCCTCTTTCGAGCAGTACTTC. This encodes CNARGPSFEQYF.

A word on this clonotype: A single base separates this from a much larger clone, so it may be a read error. This chain connects TRBV6-6 to TRBJ1-5; D unclear. The CDR3 extends over 14 amino acids. Trimming stripped 6 bases from V and 10 bases from J, with 19 bases between. The V gene's germline CDR1 is MNHNY and CDR2 SVGAGI (reference sequence). CDR3 amino acids: CASRSAGTGHPQHF. Here the CDR3 DNA reads TGTGCCAGCAGGTCTGCGGGAACGGGTCATCCCCAGCATTTT.

A note on this clonotype: The junction differs from germline at one of its ends, possibly a read error. The J gene is TRBJ1-1, the V gene TRBV11-3; no reliable D call. There are 18 residues in the CDR3. Looked up from germline, CDR1 is SGHNT and CDR2 is YENEEA. Here the CDR3 DNA reads TGTGCCAGGAGCTTAACGCAGAATCTGTATGGTCGGAAGACTGAAGCTTTCTTT. It codes for CARSLTQNLYGRKTEAFF.

In its sample, this clonotype was seen once. The junction departs from the called germline gene at one end, perhaps through a read error. V usage is TRBV11-3 and J usage is TRBJ2-3, with TRBD1 as a possible D gene (6 bases). The germline CDR1 and CDR2 sequences are SGHNT and YENEEA. This CDR3 contains 15 residues. The CDR3, as DNA: TGTGCCAGCAGCCTCGCTCTAGGGGGTTGGGATACGCACTATTTT. As protein: CASSLALGGWDTHYF.

Turning to this clonotype: A much larger clone sits a single nucleotide away, making a read error possible. V is TRBV20-1 and J is TRBJ2-1, with 7 bases aligning to TRBD2. The CDR3 runs 15 residues. Looked up from germline, CDR1 is DFQATT and CDR2 is SNEGSKA (reference sequence). After removal of 7 bases from V and 3 bases from J, the junction contained 12 bases not matched to a gene. The CDR3, as DNA: TGCAGTGTTAGCGGCGGGGGAGCTTACTACAATGAGCAGTTCTTC. Protein: CSVSGGGAYYNEQFF.

The chain recombines TRBV20-1 with TRBJ2-1, with TRBD2 matching over 11 bases. With V trimmed by 3 bases and J by 5 bases, 9 bases remained unmatched. Germline assignment: CDR1 DFQATT and CDR2 SNEGSKA (reference sequence). CDR3 size: 16 residues. The CDR3 region is CSASSGLAERNNEQFF. The CDR3 DNA reads as TGCAGTGCTAGTTCGGGACTAGCGGAAAGGAACAATGAGCAGTTCTTC.